The clone carrying this TCR beta chain occurred many times. The antigen is unknown. With 6 bases clipped from V and 0 bases from J, the junction kept 7 bases outside the gene matches. The V gene's germline CDR1 is WSHSY and CDR2 SAAADI. This CDR3 contains 15 residues. This sample was taken from a study of early T cells in non-severe SARS-CoV-2 infection. Study summary: The authors sequenced bulk RNA from unsorted whole blood, leaving chains unpaired.

Study findings and constraints: VDJdb matching favored anti-spike CD8 responses, missing private and CD4 specificities.

Each single cDNA molecule received a unique molecular identifier. In TCRdb, the 5' RACE reads were re-called with MiXCR into one record per CDR3 protein. The repertoire consists of around 88,000 distinct CDR3 sequences, with approximately 14% occurring once and the leading ten covering roughly 7%. This chain links TRBV10-2 with TRBJ2-5; 7 bases align to TRBD2. The receptor comes from an adult who was a healthcare worker with PCR-confirmed SARS-CoV-2 infection or an uninfected control (not recorded which). The specimen sequenced was whole blood. CDR3 amino acids: CASRWELADQETQYF. CDR3 DNA: TGCGCCAGCAGGTGGGAGCTAGCGGACCAAGAGACCCAGTACTTC.